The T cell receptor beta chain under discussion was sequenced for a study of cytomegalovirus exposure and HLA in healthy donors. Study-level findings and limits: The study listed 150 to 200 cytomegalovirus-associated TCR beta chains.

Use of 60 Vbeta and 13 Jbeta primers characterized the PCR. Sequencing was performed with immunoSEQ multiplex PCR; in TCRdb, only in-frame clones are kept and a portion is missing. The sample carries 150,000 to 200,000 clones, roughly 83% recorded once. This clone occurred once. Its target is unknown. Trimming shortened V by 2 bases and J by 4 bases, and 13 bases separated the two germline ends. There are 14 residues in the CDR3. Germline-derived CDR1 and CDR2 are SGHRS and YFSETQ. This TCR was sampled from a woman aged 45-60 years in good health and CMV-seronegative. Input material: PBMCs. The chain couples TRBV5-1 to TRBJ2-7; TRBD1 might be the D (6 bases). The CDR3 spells CASSLPGVAYEQYF. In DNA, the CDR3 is TGCGCCAGCAGCTTACCAGGGGTGGCTTACGAGCAGTACTTC.